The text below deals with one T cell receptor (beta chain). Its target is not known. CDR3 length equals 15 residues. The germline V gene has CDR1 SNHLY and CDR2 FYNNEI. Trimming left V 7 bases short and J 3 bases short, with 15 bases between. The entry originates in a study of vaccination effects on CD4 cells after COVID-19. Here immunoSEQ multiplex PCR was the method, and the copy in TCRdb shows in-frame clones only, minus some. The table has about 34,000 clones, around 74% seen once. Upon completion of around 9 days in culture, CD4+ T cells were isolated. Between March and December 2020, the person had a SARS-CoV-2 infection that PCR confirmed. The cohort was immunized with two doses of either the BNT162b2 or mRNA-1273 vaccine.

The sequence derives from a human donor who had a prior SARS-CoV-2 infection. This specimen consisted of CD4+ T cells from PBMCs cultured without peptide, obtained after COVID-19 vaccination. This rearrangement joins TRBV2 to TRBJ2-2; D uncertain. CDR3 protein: CASTNRTRDTGELFF. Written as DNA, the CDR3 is TGTGCCAGCACCAATCGGACGAGAGACACCGGGGAGCTGTTTTTT.